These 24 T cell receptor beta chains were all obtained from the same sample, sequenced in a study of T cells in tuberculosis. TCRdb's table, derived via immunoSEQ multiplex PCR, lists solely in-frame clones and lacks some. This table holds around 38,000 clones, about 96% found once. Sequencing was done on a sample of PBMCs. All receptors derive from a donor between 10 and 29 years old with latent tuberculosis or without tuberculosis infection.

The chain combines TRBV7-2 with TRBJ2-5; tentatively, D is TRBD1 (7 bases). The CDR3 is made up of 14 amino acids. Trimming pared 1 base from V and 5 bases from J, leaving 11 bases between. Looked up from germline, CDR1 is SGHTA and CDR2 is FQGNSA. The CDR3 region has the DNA TGTGCCAGCAGCTTAGGGACAGGAGGGGAGACCCAGTACTTC. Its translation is CASSLGTGGETQYF.

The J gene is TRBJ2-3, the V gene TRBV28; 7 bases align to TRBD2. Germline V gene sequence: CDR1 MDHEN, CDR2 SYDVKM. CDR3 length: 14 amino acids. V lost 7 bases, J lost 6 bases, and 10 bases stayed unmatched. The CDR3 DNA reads TGTGCCAGCACGCTGGGGGGGGAGGAGGATACGCAGTATTTT. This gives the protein CASTLGGEEDTQYF. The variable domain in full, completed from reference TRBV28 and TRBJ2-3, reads DVKVTQSSRYLVKRTGEKVFLECVQDMDHENMFWYRQDPGLGLRLIYFSYDVKMKEKGDIPEGYSVSREKKERFSLILESASTNQTSMYLCASTLGGEEDTQYFGPGTRLTVL.

The CDR3 coding sequence is TGTGCCAGCAGGCAGGGCTCTGGAAACACCATATATTTT. Amino acids: CASRQGSGNTIYF. This chain links TRBV27 with TRBJ1-3; possible D gene TRBD1, 5 bases. The CDR3 has 13 amino acids. V was cut by 6 bases and J by 0 bases, with 6 bases left in between. The germline CDR1 and CDR2 sequences are MNHEY and SMNVEV (reference sequence).

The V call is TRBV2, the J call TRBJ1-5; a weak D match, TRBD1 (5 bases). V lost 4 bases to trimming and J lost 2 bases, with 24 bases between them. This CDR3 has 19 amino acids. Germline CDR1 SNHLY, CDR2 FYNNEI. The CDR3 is CASSARRGAGGIGNQPQHF. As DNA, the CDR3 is TGTGCCAGCAGTGCCCGGCGCGGGGCGGGCGGTATTGGCAATCAGCCCCAGCATTTT.

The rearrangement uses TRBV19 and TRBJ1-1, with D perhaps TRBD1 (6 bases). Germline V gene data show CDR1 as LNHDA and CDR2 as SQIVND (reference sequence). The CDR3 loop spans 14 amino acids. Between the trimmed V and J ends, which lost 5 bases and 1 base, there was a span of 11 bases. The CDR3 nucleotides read TGTGCCAGTAGTCCAATGGGGGCGAACACTGAAGCTTTCTTT. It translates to CASSPMGANTEAFF.

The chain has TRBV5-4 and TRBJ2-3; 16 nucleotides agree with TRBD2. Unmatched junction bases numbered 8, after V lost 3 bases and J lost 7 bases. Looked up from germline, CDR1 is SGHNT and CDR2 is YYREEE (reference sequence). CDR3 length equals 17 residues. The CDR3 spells CASSSPGTSGGAHTQYF. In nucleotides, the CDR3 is TGTGCCAGCAGCTCCCCAGGGACTAGCGGGGGGGCACATACGCAGTATTTT.

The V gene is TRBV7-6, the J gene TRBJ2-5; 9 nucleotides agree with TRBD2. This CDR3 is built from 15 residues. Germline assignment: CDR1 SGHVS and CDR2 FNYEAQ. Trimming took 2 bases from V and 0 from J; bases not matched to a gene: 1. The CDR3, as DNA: TGTGCCAGCAGCTTACTAGCGGGGCACCAAGAGACCCAGTACTTC. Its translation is CASSLLAGHQETQYF.

CDR3 region: CSVEVGTGSYEQYF. The CDR3 DNA sequence: TGCAGCGTTGAAGTAGGGACAGGGTCCTACGAGCAGTACTTC. The V call is TRBV29-1, the J call TRBJ2-7; 9 bases line up with TRBD1. Germline lookup yields CDR1 SQVTM and CDR2 ANQGSEA. The junction had 2 bases not matched to a gene; V was cut back by 1 base and J by 1 base. This CDR3 contains 14 residues.

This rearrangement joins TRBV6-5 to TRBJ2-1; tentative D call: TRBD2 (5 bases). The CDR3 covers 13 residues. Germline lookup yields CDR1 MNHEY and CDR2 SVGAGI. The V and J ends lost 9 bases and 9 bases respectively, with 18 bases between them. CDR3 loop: CASRFGLEGEQFF. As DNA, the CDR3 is TGTGCCAGTAGGTTTGGGCTTGAGGGTGAGCAGTTCTTC.

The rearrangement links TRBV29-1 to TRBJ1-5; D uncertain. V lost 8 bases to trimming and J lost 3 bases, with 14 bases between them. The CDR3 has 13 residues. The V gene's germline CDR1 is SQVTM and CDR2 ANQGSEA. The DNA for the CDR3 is TGCAGCTATCGACCGGCGGACAATCAGCCCCAGCATTTT. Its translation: CSYRPADNQPQHF.

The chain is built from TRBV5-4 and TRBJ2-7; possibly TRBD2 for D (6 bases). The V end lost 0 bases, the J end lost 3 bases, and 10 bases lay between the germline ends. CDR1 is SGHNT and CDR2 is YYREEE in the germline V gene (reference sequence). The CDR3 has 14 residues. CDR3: CASSLGDSVYEQYF. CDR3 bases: TGTGCCAGCAGCTTGGGGGACTCCGTCTACGAGCAGTACTTC.

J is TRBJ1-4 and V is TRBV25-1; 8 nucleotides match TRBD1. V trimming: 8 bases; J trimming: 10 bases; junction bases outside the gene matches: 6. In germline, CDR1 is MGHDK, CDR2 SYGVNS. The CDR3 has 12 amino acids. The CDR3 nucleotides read TGTGCCAGCCTAGAACAGGGGGGAAAACTGTTTTTT. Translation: CASLEQGGKLFF.

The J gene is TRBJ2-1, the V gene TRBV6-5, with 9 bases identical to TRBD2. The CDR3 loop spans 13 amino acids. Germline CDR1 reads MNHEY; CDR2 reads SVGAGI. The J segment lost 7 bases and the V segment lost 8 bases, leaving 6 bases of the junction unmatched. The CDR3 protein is CASQGLAKNEQFF. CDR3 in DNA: TGTGCCAGCCAGGGACTAGCTAAAAATGAGCAGTTCTTC.

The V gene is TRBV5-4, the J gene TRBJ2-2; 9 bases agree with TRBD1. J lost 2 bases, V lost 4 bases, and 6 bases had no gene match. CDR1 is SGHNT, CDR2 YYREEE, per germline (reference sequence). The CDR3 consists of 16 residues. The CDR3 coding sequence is TGTGCCAGCAGCAGGGACAGGGAGTCAAACACCGGGGAGCTGTTTTTT. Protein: CASSRDRESNTGELFF.

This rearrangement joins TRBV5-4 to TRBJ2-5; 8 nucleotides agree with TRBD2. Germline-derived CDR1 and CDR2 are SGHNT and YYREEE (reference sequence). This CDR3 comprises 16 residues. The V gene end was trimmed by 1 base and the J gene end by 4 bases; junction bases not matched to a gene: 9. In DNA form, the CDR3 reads TGTGCCAGCAGCTTGTCAGCCGGGGGGGCATCAGAGACCCAGTACTTC. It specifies CASSLSAGGASETQYF.

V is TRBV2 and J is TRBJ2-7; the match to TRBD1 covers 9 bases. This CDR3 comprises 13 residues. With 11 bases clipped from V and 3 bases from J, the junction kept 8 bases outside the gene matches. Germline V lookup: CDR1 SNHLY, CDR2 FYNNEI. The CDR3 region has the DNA TGTGCCGTGGGGGGGACAGGGAGCTACGAGCAGTACTTC. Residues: CAVGGTGSYEQYF. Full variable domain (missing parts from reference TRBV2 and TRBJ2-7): EPEVTQTPSHQVTQMGQEVILRCVPISNHLYFYWYRQILGQKVEFLVSFYNNEISEKSEIFDDQFSVERPDGSNFTLKIRSTKLEDSAMYFCAVGGTGSYEQYFGPGTRLTVT.

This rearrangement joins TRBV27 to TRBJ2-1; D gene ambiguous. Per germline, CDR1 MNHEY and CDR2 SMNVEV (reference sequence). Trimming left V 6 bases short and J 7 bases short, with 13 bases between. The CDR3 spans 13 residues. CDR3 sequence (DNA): TGTGCCAGCAGCCCATTATACCGGAATGAGCAGTTCTTC. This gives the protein CASSPLYRNEQFF.

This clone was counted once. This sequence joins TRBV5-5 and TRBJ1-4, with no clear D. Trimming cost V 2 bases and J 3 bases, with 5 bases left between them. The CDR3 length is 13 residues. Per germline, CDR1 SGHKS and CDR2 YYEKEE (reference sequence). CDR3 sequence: CASSLGANEKLFF. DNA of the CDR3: TGTGCCAGCAGCTTAGGAGCTAATGAAAAACTGTTTTTT.

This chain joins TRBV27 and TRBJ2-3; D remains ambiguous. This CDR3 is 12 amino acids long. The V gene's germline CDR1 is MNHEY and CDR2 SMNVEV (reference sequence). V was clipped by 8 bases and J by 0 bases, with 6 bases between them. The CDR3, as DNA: TGTGCCAGCGGTACTAGCACAGATACGCAGTATTTT. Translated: CASGTSTDTQYF.

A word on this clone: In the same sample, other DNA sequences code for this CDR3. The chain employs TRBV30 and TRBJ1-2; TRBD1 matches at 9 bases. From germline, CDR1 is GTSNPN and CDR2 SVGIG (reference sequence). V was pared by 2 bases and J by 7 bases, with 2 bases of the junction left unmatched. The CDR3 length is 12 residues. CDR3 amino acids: CAWSLTGGGYTF. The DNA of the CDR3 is TGTGCCTGGAGTCTGACAGGGGGTGGCTACACCTTC.

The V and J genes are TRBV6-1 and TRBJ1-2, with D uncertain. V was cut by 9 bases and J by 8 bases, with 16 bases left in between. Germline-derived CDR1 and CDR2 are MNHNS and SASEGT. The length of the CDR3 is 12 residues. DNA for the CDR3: TGTGCCAGTGGGAGGTCTTTTGGGGGCTACACCTTC. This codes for CASGRSFGGYTF.

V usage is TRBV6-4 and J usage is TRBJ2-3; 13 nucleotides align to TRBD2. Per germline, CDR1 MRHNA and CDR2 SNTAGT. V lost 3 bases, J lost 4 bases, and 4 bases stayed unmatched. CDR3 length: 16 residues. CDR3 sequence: CASSETSGGASDTQYF. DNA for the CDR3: TGTGCCAGCAGTGAAACTAGCGGGGGGGCCTCAGATACGCAGTATTTT.

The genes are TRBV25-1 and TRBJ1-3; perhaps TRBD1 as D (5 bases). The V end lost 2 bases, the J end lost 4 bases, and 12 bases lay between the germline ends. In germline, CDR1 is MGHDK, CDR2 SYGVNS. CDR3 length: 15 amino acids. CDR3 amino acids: CASSEAGRWGNTIYF. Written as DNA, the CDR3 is TGTGCCAGCAGTGAAGCAGGGCGGTGGGGAAACACCATATATTTT.

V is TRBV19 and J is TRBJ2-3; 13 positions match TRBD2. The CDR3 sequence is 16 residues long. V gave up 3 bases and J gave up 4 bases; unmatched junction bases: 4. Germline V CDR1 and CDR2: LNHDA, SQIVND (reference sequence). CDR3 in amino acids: CASSIRLAGGPDTQYF. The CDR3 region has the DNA TGTGCCAGTAGTATCCGACTAGCGGGGGGCCCAGATACGCAGTATTTT.